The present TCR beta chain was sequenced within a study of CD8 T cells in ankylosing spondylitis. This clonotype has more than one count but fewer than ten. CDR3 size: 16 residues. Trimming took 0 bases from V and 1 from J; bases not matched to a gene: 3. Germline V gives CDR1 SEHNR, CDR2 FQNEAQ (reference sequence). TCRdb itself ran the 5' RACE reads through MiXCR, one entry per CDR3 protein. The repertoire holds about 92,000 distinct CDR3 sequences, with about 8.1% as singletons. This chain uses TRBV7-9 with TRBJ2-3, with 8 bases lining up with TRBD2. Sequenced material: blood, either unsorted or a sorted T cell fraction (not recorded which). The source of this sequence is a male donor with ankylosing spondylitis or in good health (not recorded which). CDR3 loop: CASSLAETSGTDTQYF. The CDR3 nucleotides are TGTGCCAGCAGCTTAGCGGAGACTAGCGGCACAGATACGCAGTATTTT.